Each of the 17 T cell receptor beta chains below was sequenced from the same sample in a study of cytomegalovirus exposure and HLA in healthy donors. PCR primers comprised 60 Vbeta and 13 Jbeta primers. Clones were read by immunoSEQ multiplex PCR, and TCRdb kept only the in-frame ones, dropping some. Of roughly 100,000 clones in the sample, over 12% were seen once. Sequencing was performed on PBMCs. The receptors originated from a female donor in good health and CMV-seronegative.

There are a few counts of this clone. The chain uses TRBV4-3 and TRBJ2-7, with D maybe TRBD1 (7 bases). The CDR3 has 16 amino acids. V was pared by 3 bases and J by 3 bases, with 18 bases between. CDR1 and CDR2 from the germline V gene are LGHNA and YSLEER. DNA of the CDR3: TGCGCCAGCAGCCAGGATTCTCAGGGGGGATTCTACGAGCAGTACTTC. Its translation is CASSQDSQGGFYEQYF.

This chain links TRBV6-5 with TRBJ2-3; TRBD2 matches 9 bases. V lost 6 bases, J lost 5 bases, and 9 bases stayed unmatched. CDR1 and CDR2 (germline): MNHEY, SVGAGI. The CDR3 runs 15 residues. The CDR3 coding sequence is TGTGCCAGCAGCCAATCCGGGACTAGCTTAGATACGCAGTATTTT. Its protein is CASSQSGTSLDTQYF.

V gene TRBV19 combines with J gene TRBJ1-3, with TRBD1 as a possible D gene (5 bases). The CDR3 is 15 amino acids. V was cut by 5 bases and J by 2 bases, with 13 bases left in between. Per germline, CDR1 LNHDA and CDR2 SQIVND (reference sequence). CDR3 sequence: CASSRQGLAGNTIYF. The CDR3 coding sequence is TGTGCCAGTAGTCGCCAGGGACTGGCTGGAAACACCATATATTTT.

This clone came up a few times. The V gene is TRBV10-2, the J gene TRBJ1-2; no definite D call. V gave up 1 base and J gave up 2 bases, with 14 bases separating them. CDR3 length: 16 amino acids. CDR1 is WSHSY and CDR2 is SAAADI in the germline V gene. The CDR3 bases are TGCGCCAGCAGTGAGTTCTCCGGGGTGGGGAACTATGGCTACACCTTC. Amino acids: CASSEFSGVGNYGYTF.

A few counts support this clone. This rearrangement joins TRBV15 to TRBJ1-1; 7 positions match TRBD1. The CDR3 loop spans 13 amino acids. Germline values: CDR1 LNHNV, CDR2 YYDKDF (reference sequence). With 6 bases clipped from V and 1 base from J, the junction kept 2 bases outside the gene matches. CDR3 in amino acids: CATSGDRNTEAFF. The DNA for the CDR3 is TGTGCCACCAGTGGGGACAGGAACACTGAAGCTTTCTTT.

This clone was recorded a few times. The chain recombines TRBV4-3 with TRBJ2-3; 9 bases agree with TRBD2. J lost 4 bases, V lost 0 bases, and 5 bases had no gene match. Germline loops: CDR1 LGHNA, CDR2 YSLEER. The CDR3 has 16 amino acids. CDR3 region: CASSQDPRGGSDTQYF. CDR3 DNA sequence: TGCGCCAGCAGCCAAGATCCGCGGGGGGGCTCAGATACGCAGTATTTT.

The V and J genes are TRBV19 and TRBJ2-7; 11 bases are a match to TRBD1. V was clipped by 6 bases and J by 3 bases; unmatched bases: 4. The CDR3 has 14 amino acids. Germline V CDR1 and CDR2: LNHDA, SQIVND (reference sequence). CDR3 sequence: CASSRDRGYYEQYF. The CDR3 DNA follows: TGTGCCAGTAGCCGGGACAGGGGGTACTACGAGCAGTACTTC. The full variable domain, with the rest looked up from reference TRBV19 and TRBJ2-7, is DGGITQSPKYLFRKEGQNVTLSCEQNLNHDAMYWYRQDPGQGLRLIYYSQIVNDFQKGDIAEGYSVSREKKESFPLTVTSAQKNPTAFYLCASSRDRGYYEQYFGPGTRLTVT.

The rearrangement links TRBV7-2 to TRBJ1-5, with 7 bases fitting TRBD1. Germline loops: CDR1 SGHTA, CDR2 FQGNSA. The V gene end was trimmed by 1 base and the J gene end by 6 bases; junction bases not matched to a gene: 6. This CDR3 comprises 15 residues. The CDR3 region has the DNA TGTGCCAGCAGCTTAGACAGGGGCCTGCGTCAGCCCCAGCATTTT. It encodes CASSLDRGLRQPQHF.

The gene calls are TRBV6-5 and TRBJ1-2; no clear D gene. CDR3 length: 12 amino acids. The germline V and J ends were trimmed by 8 bases and 8 bases, with 15 bases remaining between them. Germline CDR1 MNHEY, CDR2 SVGAGI. The CDR3: CASWFRGYGYTF. CDR3 nucleotides: TGTGCCAGCTGGTTTAGAGGTTACGGCTACACCTTC.

A note on this clone: The junction and the germline gene differ at one end; a read error may be behind it. The chain links TRBV5-4 to TRBJ1-2; D unresolved. The germline V gene encodes CDR1 SGHNT and CDR2 YYREEE (reference sequence). The CDR3 consists of 13 residues. The CDR3 DNA reads TGTGCCAGCAGCTTGTCGCAGAACTATGGCTACCCCTTC. Residues: CASSLSQNYGYPF.

This sequence joins TRBV6-5 and TRBJ1-3, with 8 bases identical to TRBD1. The J segment lost 5 bases and the V segment lost 6 bases, leaving 6 bases of the junction unmatched. Germline V gene sequence: CDR1 MNHEY, CDR2 SVGAGI. This CDR3 spans 14 amino acids. CDR3 bases: TGTGCCAGCAGCCTGGACAGGGAAAGAAACACCATATATTTT. Encoded protein: CASSLDRERNTIYF.

V is TRBV28 and J is TRBJ2-7, with 9 bases aligning to TRBD1. CDR1 MDHEN and CDR2 SYDVKM come from the germline V gene. J was trimmed by 2 bases and V by 5 bases; bases with no gene match: 4. This CDR3 region has 14 residues. The CDR3 sequence: CASSPGQGPYEQYF. CDR3 nucleotides: TGTGCCAGCAGTCCGGGACAGGGCCCCTACGAGCAGTACTTC.

This clone has only a few counts. This sequence joins TRBV19 and TRBJ2-7; 16 bases align to TRBD2. The length of the CDR3 is 15 residues. Germline V lookup: CDR1 LNHDA, CDR2 SQIVND (reference sequence). Trimming removed 4 bases from V and 4 bases from J; junction bases left unmatched: 1. The CDR3 region is CASSTGLAGGYEQYF. CDR3 sequence (DNA): TGTGCCAGTAGTACGGGACTAGCGGGAGGGTACGAGCAGTACTTC.

This sequence joins TRBV14 and TRBJ1-1; D is uncertain. This CDR3 contains 14 residues. Germline V gene sequence: CDR1 SGHDN, CDR2 FVKESK. With 1 base removed from V and 6 bases from J, the gap between germline ends came to 12 bases. The CDR3 DNA reads as TGTGCCAGCAGCCAAGTATCACTTTTGGCTGAAGCTTTCTTT. It codes for CASSQVSLLAEAFF. Filled out from reference TRBV14 and TRBJ1-1, the complete variable domain reads EAGVTQFPSHSVIEKGQTVTLRCDPISGHDNLYWYRRVMGKEIKFLLHFVKESKQDESGMPNNRFLAERTGGTYSTLKVQPAELEDSGVYFCASSQVSLLAEAFFGQGTRLTVV.

This rearrangement joins TRBV2 to TRBJ1-2; possible D gene TRBD1, 6 bases. Germline lookup yields CDR1 SNHLY and CDR2 FYNNEI. Between the trimmed V and J ends, which lost 4 bases and 3 bases, there was a span of 33 bases. This CDR3 is 21 amino acids long. In DNA form, the CDR3 reads TGTGCCAGCAGTGCGACTCTAGACAAAAGACAGGCGGGCCAAGGGCACTATGGCTACACCTTC. Protein sequence: CASSATLDKRQAGQGHYGYTF.

In this sample, this clone turned up a few times. This chain joins TRBV2 and TRBJ2-3, with 8 bases lining up with TRBD2. Germline CDR1 SNHLY, CDR2 FYNNEI. V shed 4 bases, J shed 6 bases, and the junction held 6 bases outside the gene matches. The CDR3 covers 14 residues. The CDR3 loop reads CASSVPAGVDTQYF. The CDR3 DNA sequence: TGTGCCAGCAGTGTTCCAGCGGGGGTGGATACGCAGTATTTT.

In its sample, this clone was seen a few times. This rearrangement joins TRBV4-3 to TRBJ1-6; D may be TRBD1 (5 bases). Trimming took 7 bases from V and 1 from J, leaving 11 bases between them. The germline gives CDR1 LGHNA, CDR2 YSLEER. The CDR3 runs 15 residues. The CDR3 DNA reads as TGCGCCAGCAAAGGGGTAGGGTCCTATAATTCACCCCTCCACTTT. Residues: CASKGVGSYNSPLHF.